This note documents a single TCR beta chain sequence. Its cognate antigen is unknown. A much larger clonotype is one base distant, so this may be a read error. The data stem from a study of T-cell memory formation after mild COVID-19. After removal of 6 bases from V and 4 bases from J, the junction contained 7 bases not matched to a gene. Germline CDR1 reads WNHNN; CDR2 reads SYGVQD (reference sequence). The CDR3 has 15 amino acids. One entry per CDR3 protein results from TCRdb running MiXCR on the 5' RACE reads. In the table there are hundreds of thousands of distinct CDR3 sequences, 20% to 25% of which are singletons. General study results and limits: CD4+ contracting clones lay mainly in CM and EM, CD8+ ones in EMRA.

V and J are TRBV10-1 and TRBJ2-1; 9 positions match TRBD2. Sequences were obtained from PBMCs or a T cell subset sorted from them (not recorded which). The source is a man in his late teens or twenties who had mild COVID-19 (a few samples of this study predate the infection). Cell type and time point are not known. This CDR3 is CASSPGLAWYNEQFF. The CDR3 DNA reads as TGCGCCAGCAGCCCCGGACTAGCGTGGTACAATGAGCAGTTCTTC.